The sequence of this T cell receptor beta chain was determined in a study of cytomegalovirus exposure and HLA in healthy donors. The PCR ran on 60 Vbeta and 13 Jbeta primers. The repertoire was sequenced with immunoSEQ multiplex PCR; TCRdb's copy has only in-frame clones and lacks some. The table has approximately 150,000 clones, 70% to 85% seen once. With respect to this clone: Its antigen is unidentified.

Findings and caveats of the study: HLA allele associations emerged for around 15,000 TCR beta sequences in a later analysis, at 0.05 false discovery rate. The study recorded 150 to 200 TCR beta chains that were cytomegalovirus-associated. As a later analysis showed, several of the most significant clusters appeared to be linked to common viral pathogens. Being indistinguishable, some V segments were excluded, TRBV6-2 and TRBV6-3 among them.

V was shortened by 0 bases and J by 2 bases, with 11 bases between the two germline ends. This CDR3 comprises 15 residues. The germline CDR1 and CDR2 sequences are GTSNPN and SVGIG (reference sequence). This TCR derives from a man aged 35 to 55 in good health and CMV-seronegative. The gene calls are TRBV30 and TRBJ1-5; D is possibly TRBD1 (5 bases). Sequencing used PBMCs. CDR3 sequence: CAWSVPGKGNQPQHF. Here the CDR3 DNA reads TGTGCCTGGAGTGTACCAGGGAAGGGCAATCAGCCCCAGCATTTT.